The rows below give T cell receptor beta chains drawn from one sample of a study of T cells expressing NK-cell markers. TCRdb re-called the 5' RACE reads; every CDR3 protein appears as one record, without DNA. Recorded for this sample: about 160,000 distinct CDR3 sequences. The sample was blood T cells: a sorted CD56 or NKG2C T cell subset, CD4+ or CD8+ T cells, or bulk PBMC T cells (not recorded which). These TCRs come from a man aged 18 to 69 in good health. CDR3s include the opening cysteine and the closing phenylalanine or tryptophan.

v_gene	j_gene	CDR3aa
TRBV25-1	TRBJ1-6	CASNHVTQNSPLHF
TRBV29-1	TRBJ1-2	CSGNVEYGYTF
TRBV6-2/TRBV6-3	TRBJ2-7	CASSYAAEGTYEQYF
TRBV2	TRBJ2-6	CASSPTGSSRSGANVLTF
TRBV6-4	TRBJ1-6	CASSDDYSSPLHF
TRBV9	TRBJ2-7	CASSVATGSSYEQYF
TRBV4-1	TRBJ1-2	CASSGTGENYGYTF
TRBV12-3/TRBV12-4	TRBJ2-1	CASTQAQSSYNEQFF
TRBV13	TRBJ2-7	CASSYTSGGTYEQYF
TRBV6-5	TRBJ1-1	CASSYRTANTEAFF
TRBV27	TRBJ2-7	CASSLKARAYEQYF
TRBV5-1	TRBJ2-5	CASSLYQGEETQYF
TRBV12-3/TRBV12-4	TRBJ2-5	CASSALAGGRETQYF
TRBV14	TRBJ1-5	CASSQDSQINQPQHF
TRBV7-9	TRBJ2-7	CASSSRGAENEQYF
TRBV3-1	TRBJ2-7	CASSPSAGTLQYF
TRBV5-5	TRBJ2-7	CASSLGPGVQQYF